These T cell receptor beta chains were read from a single sample in a study of spatial heterogeneity in lung cancer. Each CDR3 protein is one row after TCRdb ran MiXCR on the 5' RACE reads. Seen here are tens of thousands of distinct CDR3 sequences, 15% to 20% observed once, and the top ten hold 20% to 25%. This specimen consisted of PBMCs, obtained at follow-up. The receptors here all came from a male donor with early-stage non-small cell lung cancer. CDR3s include the opening cysteine and the closing phenylalanine or tryptophan. D genes are given only for firm matches. Clone sizes are given selectively: once, few, many, or a class where the clone is expanded.

v_call,d_call,j_call,clone_size,cdr3_nt,cdr3_aa
TRBV3-1,-,TRBJ2-2,-,TGTGCCAGCAGTGCGATCGGGGAGCTGTTTTTT,CASSAIGELFF
TRBV19,TRBD1,TRBJ1-1,-,TGTGCCAGTACCGAGCCTCAGGGGGCCGCAGAAGCTTTCTTT,CASTEPQGAAEAFF
TRBV28,-,TRBJ2-4,many,TGTGCCAGCAGTATCAGGGGTTCGGCCAAAAACATTCAGTACTTC,CASSIRGSAKNIQYF
TRBV30,-,TRBJ1-2,-,TGTGCCTGGCTATCAGGCCGGCCCTGCTATGGCTACACCTTC,CAWLSGRPCYGYTF
TRBV6-6,-,TRBJ1-5,few,TGTGCCAGCAGGCCCGGGGGGGGCGGCAATCAGCCCCAGCATTTT,CASRPGGGGNQPQHF
TRBV20-1,TRBD1,TRBJ2-1,few,TGCAGTGCTGCACAGGGGGCTTCCTACAATGAGCAGTTCTTC,CSAAQGASYNEQFF
TRBV10-3,-,TRBJ1-2,-,TGTGCCATCCAGAGTTTGACTAACTATGGCTACACCTTC,CAIQSLTNYGYTF
TRBV10-3,TRBD2,TRBJ2-7,few,TGTGCCATCAGTGAGTCTGGGAGGGTCGCCTACGAGCAGTACTTC,CAISESGRVAYEQYF
TRBV4-3,-,TRBJ1-3,-,TGCGCCAGCAGCCCTAAACAAAGTGGAAACACCATATATTTT,CASSPKQSGNTIYF
TRBV7-2,-,TRBJ1-2,-,TGTGCCACGACAGCTAACTATGGCTACACCTTC,CATTANYGYTF
TRBV24-1,-,TRBJ2-3,-,TGTGCCACCAGTGATTTGAGTGCGGGCGGGGACGACACAGATACGCAGTATTTT,CATSDLSAGGDDTDTQYF
TRBV5-1,-,TRBJ1-1,-,TGCGCCAGCAGCTCAATGGCAGGGAGGGTGGGTATAAACACTGAAGCTTTCTTT,CASSSMAGRVGINTEAFF
TRBV18,-,TRBJ2-7,few,TGTGCCAGCTCAATGGCCCAATCCTACGAGCAGTACTTC,CASSMAQSYEQYF
TRBV5-1,TRBD1,TRBJ1-2,many,TGCGCCAGCACCATGACAGGGGGCACCTCAGCTAACTATGGCTACACCTTC,CASTMTGGTSANYGYTF
TRBV18,TRBD2,TRBJ2-1,few,TGTGCCAGCTCACCAGTACTAGCGGGGGACAATGAGCAGTTCTTC,CASSPVLAGDNEQFF
TRBV29-1,TRBD2,TRBJ2-5,few,TGCAGCGTGGGACTAGCGGGAGTATTAGAGACCCAGTACTTC,CSVGLAGVLETQYF
TRBV5-6,TRBD1,TRBJ2-2,-,TGTGCCAGCAGCTTGTGGCAGGGGGCGCCGAACCCCCAGAACACCGGGGAGCTGTTTTTT,CASSLWQGAPNPQNTGELFF
TRBV20-1,-,TRBJ1-6,many,TGCAGTGCTAGAGGGGGGGCAGAGACACCCCTCCACTTT,CSARGGAETPLHF
TRBV6-6,TRBD1,TRBJ2-7,few,TGTGCCAGCAGTTACTCGGACAGGCCCTACGAGCAGTACTTC,CASSYSDRPYEQYF
TRBV2,-,TRBJ2-6,few,TGTGCCAGCGCGGAGGAGTACGTCCTGACTTTC,CASAEEYVLTF
TRBV20-1,TRBD2,TRBJ2-1,-,TGCAGTGCTAGCAAGCGGGGCTCCTACAATGAGCAGTTCTTC,CSASKRGSYNEQFF
TRBV5-1,-,TRBJ2-2,-,TGCGCCAGCAGCTTCAAGACAGACACCGGGGAGCTGTTTTTT,CASSFKTDTGELFF
TRBV11-2,-,TRBJ2-7,-,TGTGCCAGCAGCGTGACCAGCGAGCAGTACTTC,CASSVTSEQYF
TRBV5-4,-,TRBJ1-2,-,TGTGCCAGCAGCAACCGGGACGCCCGGGGCTATGGCTACACCTTC,CASSNRDARGYGYTF
TRBV24-1,-,TRBJ2-1,-,TGTGCCACCAGTGATTTGCGGGCGGGCTCCTACAATGAGCAGTTCTTC,CATSDLRAGSYNEQFF
TRBV30,-,TRBJ1-4,-,TGTGCCTGGAGCCATAATGAAAAACTGTTTTTT,CAWSHNEKLFF
TRBV6-2/TRBV6-3,-,TRBJ2-2,once,TGTGCCAGCTGCCAAAGTGGCGACACCGGGGAGCTGTTTTTT,CASCQSGDTGELFF